The rows below give T cell receptor beta chains drawn from one sample of a study of blood T cell repertoires in COVID-19. Sequencing used immunoSEQ multiplex PCR; TCRdb keeps in-frame clones, though not all of them. Of around 230,000 clones in the sample, more than 65% were seen once. Sequencing input: peripheral blood. These receptors were collected from a man in his forties who had recovered from COVID-19. Both conserved end residues are part of each CDR3. A D gene is named only where the DNA matches it firmly. Size is stated for part of the rows, as once, few or many counts, or as a class when the clone is expanded.

j_gene: TRBJ2-7
d_gene: TRBD2
v_gene: TRBV5-1
len: 15
abundance: .
CDR3aa: CASSWTSGGLYEQYF
CDR3nt: TGCGCCAGCAGCTGGACTAGCGGGGGGCTCTACGAGCAGTACTTC

j_gene: TRBJ2-3
d_gene: .
v_gene: TRBV18
len: 16
abundance: .
CDR3aa: CASSPSLMGARDTQYF
CDR3nt: TGTGCCAGCTCACCTTCCTTGATGGGGGCCAGAGATACGCAGTATTTT

j_gene: TRBJ2-2
d_gene: .
v_gene: TRBV9
len: 15
abundance: .
CDR3aa: CASSVWGRPDGELFF
CDR3nt: TGTGCCAGCAGCGTTTGGGGCAGACCTGACGGGGAGCTGTTTTTT

j_gene: TRBJ2-2
d_gene: TRBD2
v_gene: TRBV2
len: 17
abundance: .
CDR3aa: CASSAPLAGSNTGELFF
CDR3nt: TGTGCCAGCAGTGCCCCCTTAGCGGGATCGAACACCGGGGAGCTGTTTTTT

j_gene: TRBJ1-2
d_gene: .
v_gene: TRBV5-4
len: 14
abundance: once
CDR3aa: CASSLPGTDYGYTF
CDR3nt: TGTGCCAGCAGTTTACCCGGGACTGACTATGGCTACACCTTC

j_gene: TRBJ2-1
d_gene: TRBD2
v_gene: TRBV6-5
len: 13
abundance: .
CDR3aa: CASSRGGNGEQFF
CDR3nt: TGTGCCAGCAGTAGGGGAGGGAACGGTGAGCAGTTCTTC

j_gene: TRBJ1-1
d_gene: TRBD1
v_gene: TRBV19
len: 13
abundance: once
CDR3aa: CASSNTGGDEAFF
CDR3nt: TGTGCCAGTAGTAATACAGGGGGAGATGAAGCTTTCTTT

j_gene: TRBJ1-3
d_gene: .
v_gene: TRBV4-3
len: 18
abundance: .
CDR3aa: CASSQDRGHLGSGNTIYF
CDR3nt: TGCGCCAGCAGCCAAGATCGGGGACACCTCGGGTCTGGAAACACCATATATTTT

j_gene: TRBJ2-1
d_gene: TRBD2
v_gene: TRBV5-4
len: 16
abundance: .
CDR3aa: CASSSFLAGDYNEQFF
CDR3nt: TGTGCCAGCAGCTCGTTCCTAGCGGGGGACTACAATGAGCAGTTCTTC

j_gene: TRBJ1-1
d_gene: .
v_gene: TRBV29-1
len: 11
abundance: once
CDR3aa: CSATRNTEAFF
CDR3nt: TGCAGCGCTACAAGGAACACTGAAGCTTTCTTT

j_gene: TRBJ1-2
d_gene: .
v_gene: TRBV4-3
len: 15
abundance: .
CDR3aa: CASSQGRAGNYGYTF
CDR3nt: TGCGCCAGCAGCCAAGGGAGGGCAGGGAACTATGGCTACACCTTC

j_gene: TRBJ2-3
d_gene: .
v_gene: TRBV7-9
len: 16
abundance: once
CDR3aa: CASSPLRGTMADTQYF
CDR3nt: TGTGCCAGCAGCCCATTAAGGGGGACGATGGCGGATACGCAGTATTTT

j_gene: TRBJ2-3
d_gene: TRBD2
v_gene: TRBV19
len: 15
abundance: .
CDR3aa: CASTGTSGGTDTQYF
CDR3nt: TGTGCCAGTACCGGGACTAGCGGGGGTACAGATACGCAGTATTTT